This T cell receptor (beta chain) came from a study of blood T cell repertoires in COVID-19. Turning to the study itself: T cells, B-cell-depleted T cells, or PBMCs provided the cDNA or gDNA that served as material.

V was clipped by 4 bases and J by 6 bases, with 15 bases between them. CDR3 size: 13 residues. Looked up from germline, CDR1 is SQVTM and CDR2 is ANQGSEA. Repertoires were generated with immunoSEQ multiplex PCR, while TCRdb's copy carries only in-frame clones and drops some. The table lists approximately 500,000 clones, about 91% of them singletons. This sequence joins TRBV29-1 and TRBJ1-1; D is uncertain. The clonotype originates from a man aged 18-30 years with COVID-19, enrolled during active disease. Sequenced sample: peripheral blood. CDR3 sequence (DNA): TGCAGCGTTGGGGCCACAGTGCCGGCTGAAGCTTTCTTT. It yields the protein CSVGATVPAEAFF.